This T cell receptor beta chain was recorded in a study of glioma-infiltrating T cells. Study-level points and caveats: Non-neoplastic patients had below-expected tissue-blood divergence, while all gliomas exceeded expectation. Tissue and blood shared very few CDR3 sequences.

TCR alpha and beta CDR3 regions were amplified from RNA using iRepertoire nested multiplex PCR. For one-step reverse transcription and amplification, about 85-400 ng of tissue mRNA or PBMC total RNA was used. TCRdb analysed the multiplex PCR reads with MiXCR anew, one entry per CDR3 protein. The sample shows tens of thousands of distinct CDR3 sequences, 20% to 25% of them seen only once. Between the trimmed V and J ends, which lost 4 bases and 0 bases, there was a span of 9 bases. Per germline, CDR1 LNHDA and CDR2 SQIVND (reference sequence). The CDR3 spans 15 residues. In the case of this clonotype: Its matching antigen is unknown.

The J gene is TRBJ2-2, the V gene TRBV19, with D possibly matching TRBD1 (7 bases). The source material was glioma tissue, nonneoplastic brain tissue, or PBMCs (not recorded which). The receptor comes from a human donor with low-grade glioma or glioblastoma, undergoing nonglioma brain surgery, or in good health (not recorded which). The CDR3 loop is CASSSRGANTGELFF. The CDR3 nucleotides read TGTGCCAGTAGTAGCAGGGGGGCGAACACCGGGGAGCTGTTTTTT.